This T cell receptor (beta chain) was identified in a study of CD8 T cells in Susac syndrome. Study results and limitations: Roughly 5 Susac-specific public clones appeared in CD8+ TEMRA repertoires, and around 16 in total CD8+ repertoires. In TEMRA cells and active patients, CD8+ clonal expansion in Susac reached its peak.

It was with random hexamers that roughly 0.45 to 1 ug RNA was reverse transcribed. The immunoSEQ assay covered 54 Vbeta and 13 Jbeta segments for CDR3. TCRdb redid the calling of the immunoSEQ multiplex PCR reads with MiXCR, one entry per CDR3 protein. The table includes fewer than 60,000 distinct CDR3 sequences, approximately 95% detected once. Per germline, CDR1 SGHNT and CDR2 YYREEE (reference sequence). The CDR3 runs to 14 residues. Trimming took off 1 base at V and 4 bases at J, with 12 bases between the two ends. Recently defined diagnostic criteria classed the Susac syndrome patients as definite or probable. Notes on this clonotype: Its cognate antigen is unknown.

The origin of this receptor is a human donor with Susac syndrome. The chain is built from TRBV5-4 and TRBJ2-7, with D possibly matching TRBD2 (7 bases). Source material: CD8+ T cells from PBMCs. The CDR3 nucleotides are TGTGCCAGCAGCTTGTACCGGGGGGCATACGAGCAGTACTTC. This gives the protein CASSLYRGAYEQYF. Full variable domain (outside the CDR3, taken from reference TRBV5-4 and TRBJ2-7): ETGVTQSPTHLIKTRGQQVTLRCSSQSGHNTVSWYQQALGQGPQFIFQYYREEENGRGNFPPRFSGLQFPNYSSELNVNALELDDSALYLCASSLYRGAYEQYFGPGTRLTVT.